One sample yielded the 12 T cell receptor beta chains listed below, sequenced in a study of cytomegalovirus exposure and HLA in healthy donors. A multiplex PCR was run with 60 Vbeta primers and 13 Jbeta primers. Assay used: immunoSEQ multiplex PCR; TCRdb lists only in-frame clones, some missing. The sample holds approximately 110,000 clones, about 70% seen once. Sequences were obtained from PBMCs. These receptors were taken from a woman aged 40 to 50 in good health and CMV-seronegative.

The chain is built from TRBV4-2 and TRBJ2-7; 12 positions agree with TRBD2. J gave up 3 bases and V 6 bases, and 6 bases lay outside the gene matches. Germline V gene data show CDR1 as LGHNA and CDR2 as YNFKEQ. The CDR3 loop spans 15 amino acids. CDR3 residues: CASRQTSGRIYEQYF. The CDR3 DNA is TGTGCCAGCAGGCAGACTAGCGGGAGAATCTACGAGCAGTACTTC.

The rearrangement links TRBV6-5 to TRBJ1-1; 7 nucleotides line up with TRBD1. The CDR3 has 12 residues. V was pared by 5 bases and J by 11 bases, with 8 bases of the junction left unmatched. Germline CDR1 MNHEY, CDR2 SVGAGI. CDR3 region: CASSESQGLAFF. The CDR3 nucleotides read TGTGCCAGCAGTGAATCACAGGGGCTGGCTTTCTTT.

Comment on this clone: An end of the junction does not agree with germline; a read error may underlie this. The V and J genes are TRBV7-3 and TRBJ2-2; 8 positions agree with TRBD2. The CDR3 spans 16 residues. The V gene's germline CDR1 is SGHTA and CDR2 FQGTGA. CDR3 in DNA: TGTGCCAGCAGCCCGGGGGGGAGGGTGAACGCCGGGGAGCTGTTTTTT. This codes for CASSPGGRVNAGELFF.

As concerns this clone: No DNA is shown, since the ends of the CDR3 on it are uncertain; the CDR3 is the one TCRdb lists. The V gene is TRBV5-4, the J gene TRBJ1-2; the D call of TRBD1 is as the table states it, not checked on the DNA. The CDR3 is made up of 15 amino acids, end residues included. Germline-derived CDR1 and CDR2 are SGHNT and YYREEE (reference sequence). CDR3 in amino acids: CASILEGAGAYGYTF.

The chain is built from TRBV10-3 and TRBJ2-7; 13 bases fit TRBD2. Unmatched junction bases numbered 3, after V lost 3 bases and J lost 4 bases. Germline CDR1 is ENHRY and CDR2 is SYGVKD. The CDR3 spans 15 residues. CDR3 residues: CAISEGTSGIYEQYF. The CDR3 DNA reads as TGTGCCATCAGTGAAGGGACTAGCGGGATTTACGAGCAGTACTTC.

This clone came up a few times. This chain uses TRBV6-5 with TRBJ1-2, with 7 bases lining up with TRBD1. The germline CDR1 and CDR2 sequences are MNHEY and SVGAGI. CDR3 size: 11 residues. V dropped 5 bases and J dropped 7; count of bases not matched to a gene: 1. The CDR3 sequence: CASSTGAGYTF. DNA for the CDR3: TGTGCCAGCAGTACAGGGGCTGGCTACACCTTC.

The CDR3 here is CASTGGGNQPQHF. The CDR3 DNA is TGTGCCAGCACAGGGGGCGGCAATCAGCCCCAGCATTTT. This chain connects TRBV27 to TRBJ1-5, with 8 positions matching TRBD1. The CDR3 covers 13 residues. CDR1 is MNHEY, CDR2 SMNVEV, per germline (reference sequence). J gave up 2 bases and V 7 bases, and 1 base lay outside the gene matches.

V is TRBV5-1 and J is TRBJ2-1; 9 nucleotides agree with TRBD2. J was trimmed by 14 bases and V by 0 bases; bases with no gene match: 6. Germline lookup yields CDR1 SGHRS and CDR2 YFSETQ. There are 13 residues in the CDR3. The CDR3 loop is CASSLGGGGREFF. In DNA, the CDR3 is TGCGCCAGCAGCTTGGGAGGTGGCGGGAGGGAGTTCTTC.

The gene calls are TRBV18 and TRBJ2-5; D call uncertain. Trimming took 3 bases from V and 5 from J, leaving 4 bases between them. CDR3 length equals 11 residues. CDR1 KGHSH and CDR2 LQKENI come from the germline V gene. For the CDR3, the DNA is TGTGCCAGCTCACCCGCGGAGACCCAGTACTTC. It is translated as CASSPAETQYF.

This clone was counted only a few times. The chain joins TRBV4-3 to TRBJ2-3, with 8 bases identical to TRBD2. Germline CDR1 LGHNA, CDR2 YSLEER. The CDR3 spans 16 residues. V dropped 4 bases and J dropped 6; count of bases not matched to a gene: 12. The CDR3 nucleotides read TGCGCCAGCAGCCGCCTGGTGAGCGGGAGCCGGGATACGCAGTATTTT. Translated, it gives CASSRLVSGSRDTQYF.

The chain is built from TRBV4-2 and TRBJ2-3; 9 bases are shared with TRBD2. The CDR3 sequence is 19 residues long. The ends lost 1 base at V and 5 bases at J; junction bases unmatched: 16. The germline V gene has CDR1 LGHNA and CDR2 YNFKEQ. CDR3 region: CASSQAVHSASGVGDTQYF. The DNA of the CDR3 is TGTGCCAGCAGCCAAGCCGTACATTCGGCTAGCGGGGTGGGAGATACGCAGTATTTT.

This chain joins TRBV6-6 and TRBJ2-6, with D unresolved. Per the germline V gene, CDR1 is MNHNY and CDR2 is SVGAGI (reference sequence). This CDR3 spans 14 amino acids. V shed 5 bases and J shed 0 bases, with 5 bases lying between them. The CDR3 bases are TGTGCCAGCAGTAGCGACTCTGGGGCCAACGTCCTGACTTTC. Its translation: CASSSDSGANVLTF.